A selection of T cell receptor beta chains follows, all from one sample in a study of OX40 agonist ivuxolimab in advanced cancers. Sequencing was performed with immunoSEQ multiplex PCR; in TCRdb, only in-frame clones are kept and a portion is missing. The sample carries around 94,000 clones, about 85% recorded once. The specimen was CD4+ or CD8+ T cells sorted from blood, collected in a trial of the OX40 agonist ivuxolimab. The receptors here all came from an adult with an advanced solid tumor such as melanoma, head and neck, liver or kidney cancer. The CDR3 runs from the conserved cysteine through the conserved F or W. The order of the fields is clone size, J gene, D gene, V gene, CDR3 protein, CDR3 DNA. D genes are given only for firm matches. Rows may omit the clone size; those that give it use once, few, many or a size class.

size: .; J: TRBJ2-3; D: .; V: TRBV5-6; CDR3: CASSFTGRGADTQYF; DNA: TGTGCCAGCAGCTTCACAGGAAGGGGAGCAGATACGCAGTATTTT
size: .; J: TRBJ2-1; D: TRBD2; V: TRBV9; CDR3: CASSSTGSGGRDEQFF; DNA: TGTGCCAGCAGCTCCACTGGATCGGGAGGGAGGGATGAGCAGTTCTTC
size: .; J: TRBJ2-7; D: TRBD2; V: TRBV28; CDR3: CASSLTSGLAGYEQYF; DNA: TGTGCCAGCAGTCTTACCTCGGGACTAGCGGGATACGAGCAGTACTTC
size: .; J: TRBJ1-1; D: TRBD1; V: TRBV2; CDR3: CASSEIGTGATEAFF; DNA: TGTGCCAGCAGTGAAATCGGGACAGGGGCCACTGAAGCTTTCTTT
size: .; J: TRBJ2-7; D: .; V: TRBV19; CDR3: CASSKMGNSYEQYF; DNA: TGTGCCAGTAGTAAGATGGGGAACTCCTACGAGCAGTACTTC
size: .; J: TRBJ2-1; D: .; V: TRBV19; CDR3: CASSMGAGDNEQFF; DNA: TGTGCCAGTAGTATGGGAGCGGGTGACAATGAGCAGTTCTTC
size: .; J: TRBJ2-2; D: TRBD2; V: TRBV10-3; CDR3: CAIREIGTSGTGELFF; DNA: TGTGCCATCAGAGAGATAGGGACTAGCGGCACCGGGGAGCTGTTTTTT
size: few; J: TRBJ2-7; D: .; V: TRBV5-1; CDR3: CASSLSVGAHEQYF; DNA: TGCGCCAGCAGCTTGTCCGTGGGAGCGCACGAGCAGTACTTC
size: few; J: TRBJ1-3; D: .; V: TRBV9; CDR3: CASSVLDASSGNTIYF; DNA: TGTGCCAGCAGCGTACTTGACGCATCCTCTGGAAACACCATATATTTT
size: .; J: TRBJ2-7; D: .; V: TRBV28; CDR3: CASRLGYEQYF; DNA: TGTGCCAGCAGGCTAGGGTACGAGCAGTACTTC
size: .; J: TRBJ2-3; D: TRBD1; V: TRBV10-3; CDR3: CAISAWDSSTDTQYF; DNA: TGTGCCATCAGTGCCTGGGACAGTTCCACAGATACGCAGTATTTT
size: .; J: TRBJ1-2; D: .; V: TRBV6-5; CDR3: CASSSGAGGYTF; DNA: TGTGCCAGCAGTTCAGGGGCGGGTGGCTACACCTTC
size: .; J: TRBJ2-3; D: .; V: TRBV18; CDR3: CASSRGPDTQYF; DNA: TGTGCCAGCTCACGTGGGCCAGATACGCAGTATTTT
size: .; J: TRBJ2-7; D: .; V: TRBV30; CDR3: CAWGEGGMDEQYF; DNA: TGTGCCTGGGGGGAAGGGGGAATGGACGAGCAGTACTTC
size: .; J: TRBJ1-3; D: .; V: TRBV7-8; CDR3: CASRPISSGNTIYF; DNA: TGTGCCAGCAGGCCAATAAGCTCTGGAAACACCATATATTTT
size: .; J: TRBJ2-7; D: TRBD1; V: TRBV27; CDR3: CASSRDRSYEQYF; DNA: TGTGCCAGCAGTAGGGACAGATCCTACGAGCAGTACTTC
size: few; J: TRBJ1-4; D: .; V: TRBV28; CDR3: CASSPAQVREKLFF; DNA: TGTGCCAGCAGTCCTGCCCAGGTCAGGGAAAAACTGTTTTTT
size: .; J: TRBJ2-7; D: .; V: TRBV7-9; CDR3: CASSSGGGEQYF; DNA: TGTGCCAGCAGCTCGGGTGGGGGGGAGCAGTACTTC
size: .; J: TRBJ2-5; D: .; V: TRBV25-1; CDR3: CASGVDQETQYF; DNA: TGTGCCAGCGGGGTGGACCAAGAGACCCAGTACTTC
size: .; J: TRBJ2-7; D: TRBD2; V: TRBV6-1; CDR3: CASTSGGSGEQYF; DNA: TGTGCCAGCACCTCCGGAGGTAGCGGGGAACAGTACTTC
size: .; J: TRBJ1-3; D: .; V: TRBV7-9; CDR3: CASSLGSRVSGNTIYF; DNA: TGTGCCAGCAGCTTAGGGTCCAGGGTCTCTGGAAACACCATATATTTT
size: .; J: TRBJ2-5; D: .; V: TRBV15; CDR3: CATSRALGGKMETQYF; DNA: TGTGCCACCAGCAGAGCTCTCGGGGGAAAAATGGAGACCCAGTACTTC
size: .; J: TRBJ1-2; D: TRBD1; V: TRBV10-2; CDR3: CASGDRARDGYTF; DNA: TGCGCCAGCGGAGACAGGGCGCGTGATGGCTACACCTTC
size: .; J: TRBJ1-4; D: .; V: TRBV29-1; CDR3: CSVAQGRVEKLFF; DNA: TGCAGCGTTGCGCAGGGGCGTGTTGAAAAACTGTTTTTT
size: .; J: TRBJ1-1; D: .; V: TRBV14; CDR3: CASSPKMNTEAFF; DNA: TGTGCCAGCAGCCCAAAAATGAACACTGAAGCTTTCTTT
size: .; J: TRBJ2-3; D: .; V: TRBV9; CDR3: CASSPLQGGATDTQYF; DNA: TGTGCCAGCAGCCCCTTACAGGGAGGTGCCACAGATACGCAGTATTTT
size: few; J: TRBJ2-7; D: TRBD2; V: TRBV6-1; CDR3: CASSELEDGTSGRAPYEQYF; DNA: TGTGCCAGCAGTGAACTGGAGGACGGGACTAGCGGGAGGGCACCCTACGAGCAGTACTTC
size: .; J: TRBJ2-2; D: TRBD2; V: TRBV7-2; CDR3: CASSPPGGGDTGELFF; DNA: TGTGCCAGCAGCCCCCCGGGGGGAGGGGACACCGGGGAGCTGTTTTTT
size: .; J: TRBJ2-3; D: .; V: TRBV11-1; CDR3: CASSKGTLNTDTQYF; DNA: TGTGCCAGCAGTAAGGGGACCCTCAACACAGATACGCAGTATTTT
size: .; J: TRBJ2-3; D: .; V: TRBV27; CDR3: CASCRRRTDTQYF; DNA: TGTGCCAGCTGTCGGCGCCGCACAGATACGCAGTATTTT
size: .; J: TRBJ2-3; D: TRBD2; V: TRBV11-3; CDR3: CASSGGLAGSSTDTQYF; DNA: TGTGCCAGCAGCGGGGGACTAGCGGGCTCCAGCACAGATACGCAGTATTTT
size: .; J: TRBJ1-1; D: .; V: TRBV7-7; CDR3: CASSVRSGTEAFF; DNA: TGTGCTAGCAGCGTGCGGTCGGGGACTGAAGCTTTCTTT
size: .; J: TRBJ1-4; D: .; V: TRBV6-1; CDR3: CASSASWIREKLFF; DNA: TGTGCCAGCAGTGCGAGTTGGATCCGGGAAAAACTGTTTTTT
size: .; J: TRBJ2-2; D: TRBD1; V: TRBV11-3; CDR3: CASRDRGSGELFF; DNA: TGTGCCAGCAGGGACAGGGGGTCCGGGGAGCTGTTTTTT
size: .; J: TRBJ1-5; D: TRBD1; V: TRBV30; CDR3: CAWSEGANQPQHF; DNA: TGTGCCTGGAGTGAGGGGGCAAACCAGCCCCAGCATTTT